This T cell receptor (beta chain) was found in a study of T cells after yellow fever vaccination. Study summary: Fractions of low cell number were prepared using SMART-Seq v4 Ultra Low Input.

General observations from the study: Highly abundant clonotypes carried over from the bulk population could end up in FACS-sorted repertoires as contaminants. Post-booster reappearance was seen for most primary-vaccination clones (96% CD4, around 91% CD8). Though weaker, the secondary response peaked faster, on day 5 versus 15.

This clonotype appeared many times. What it recognizes is unknown. TCRdb passed the 5' RACE reads through MiXCR, listing each CDR3 protein once. Of a few hundred thousand distinct CDR3 sequences listed, over 5% are singletons. V lost 8 bases and J lost 5; bases outside the gene matches: 11. In germline, CDR1 is MNHEY, CDR2 SVGAGI. This CDR3 comprises 14 residues. The material was PBMCs, obtained 5 days after the yellow fever booster vaccination. This TCR derives from a man aged 25-45 years who received the YFV17D yellow fever vaccine. The chain combines TRBV6-5 with TRBJ1-1; 7 bases are shared with TRBD1. The CDR3 loop is CASEQGVESTEAFF. The DNA of the CDR3 is TGTGCCAGCGAGCAGGGGGTGGAATCTACTGAAGCTTTCTTT.